A selection of T cell receptor beta chains follows, all from one sample in a study of cytomegalovirus exposure and HLA in healthy donors. Method: immunoSEQ multiplex PCR; TCRdb's copy keeps in-frame clones and lacks some. The data show about 170,000 clones, 75% to 85% seen once. Sequenced sample: PBMCs. The origin of the receptors is a female donor in good health and CMV-seronegative. The CDR3 runs from the conserved cysteine through the conserved F or W. A D gene is named only where the DNA matches it firmly. Part of the rows lack a size; the others show once, few, many or a class for expanded clones.

clone size	D gene	V gene	J gene	CDR3 DNA	CDR3 protein
.	.	TRBV18	TRBJ1-1	TGTGCCAGCTCGCAGACCTCGAGGGGGTTTAATGAAGCTTTCTTT	CASSQTSRGFNEAFF
.	.	TRBV6-5	TRBJ2-7	TGTGCCAGCAGCCCAGGGTGGAACGAGCAGTACTTC	CASSPGWNEQYF
.	.	TRBV21-1	TRBJ2-7	TGTGCCAGCAGCAAAGTAGGTGGGCTTAGCGGGGCCTACGAGCAGTACTTC	CASSKVGGLSGAYEQYF
.	TRBD1	TRBV5-4	TRBJ2-3	TGTGCCAGCAGCTTGGATGGGACAGGGGGCCCAGATACGCAGTATTTT	CASSLDGTGGPDTQYF
.	TRBD2	TRBV7-2	TRBJ2-7	TGTGCCAGCAGCTTAACGGGGGGAAACTACGAGCAGTACTTC	CASSLTGGNYEQYF
.	.	TRBV5-1	TRBJ2-7	TGCGCCAGCAGCTTCTCGGGCCTGGGAGTCAAAACCCCAATCGGCCACGAGCAGTACTTC	CASSFSGLGVKTPIGHEQYF
once	.	TRBV6-6	TRBJ2-1	TGTGCCAGCAGTTACTCGAGGGGGGGCAATGAGCAGTTCTTC	CASSYSRGGNEQFF
few	.	TRBV7-9	TRBJ2-7	TGTGCCAGCAGCTCCACAGGTTACGAGCAGTACTTC	CASSSTGYEQYF
.	TRBD1	TRBV10-3	TRBJ1-2	TGTGCCATCAGTGTGGGGACAGGGGCTGGCTACACCTTC	CAISVGTGAGYTF
.	.	TRBV19	TRBJ2-7	TGTGCCAGTAGTATACATGAGTACTACGAGCAGTACTTC	CASSIHEYYEQYF
once	TRBD1	TRBV5-5	TRBJ1-5	TGTGCCAGCAGCCGTGGACAGGCAAACAATCAGCCCCAGCATTTT	CASSRGQANNQPQHF
.	TRBD1	TRBV14	TRBJ2-3	TGTGCCAGCAGCCAAAGGACAGGCCGGGTAAATACGCAGTATTTT	CASSQRTGRVNTQYF
.	.	TRBV30	TRBJ1-3	TGTGCCTGGAGTTCCGTCTACCTTCGGGGGGTCACCATATATTTT	CAWSSVYLRGVTIYF
.	.	TRBV7-2	TRBJ2-5	TGTGCCAGCAGACTCCATGTCCAAGAGACCCAGTACTTC	CASRLHVQETQYF
.	.	TRBV28	TRBJ2-5	TGTGCCAGCAGTTTAGGTCAAGGGACACAATGGGAAGAGACCCAGTACTTC	CASSLGQGTQWEETQYF
.	.	TRBV19	TRBJ2-7	TGTGCCAGTAGTATAGAGGTCAGAGGGTCCTACGAGCAGTACTTC	CASSIEVRGSYEQYF
.	.	TRBV7-2	TRBJ1-2	TGTGCCAGCAGCTTAGCGGAAGGGAGCACTGGCTACACCTTC	CASSLAEGSTGYTF
few	.	TRBV7-9	TRBJ2-7	TGTGCCAGCAGCTCCCGGGACAATCCCAACGAGCAGTACTTC	CASSSRDNPNEQYF
.	TRBD2	TRBV11-2	TRBJ2-7	TGTGCCAGCAGCTTATTAGCGGGAGTCATCGAGCAGTACTTC	CASSLLAGVIEQYF
.	TRBD2	TRBV11-2	TRBJ2-5	TGTGCCAGCAGTTCTCGACTAGCTGGGGTGACCCAGTACTTC	CASSSRLAGVTQYF
.	TRBD1	TRBV30	TRBJ2-3	TGTGCCTGGGCGACAGGGATCGGCACAGATACGCAGTATTTT	CAWATGIGTDTQYF
.	TRBD1	TRBV7-9	TRBJ1-1	TGTGCCAGCAGCTTAGGGACAGGGGGCTCTGAAGCTTTCTTT	CASSLGTGGSEAFF
.	TRBD1	TRBV10-3	TRBJ1-5	TGTGCCATCAGTGAGGGGACAGGGAGCCAGCCCCAGCATTTT	CAISEGTGSQPQHF
.	.	TRBV6-6	TRBJ2-3	TGTGCCAGCAGTTACGCGGTCACCTACACAGATACGCAGTATTTT	CASSYAVTYTDTQYF
.	.	TRBV11-2	TRBJ1-3	TGTGCCAGCAGCGTCAACAGCGGCTCTGGAAACACCATATATTTT	CASSVNSGSGNTIYF
few	TRBD2	TRBV28	TRBJ2-1	TGTGCCAGCAGTCTCGGGACTAGCGGAGGCCGGTGGGATGAGCAGTTCTTC	CASSLGTSGGRWDEQFF
.	TRBD1	TRBV5-1	TRBJ2-5	TGCGCCAGCAGCTCTCGACAGGGAATGGGGGAGACCCAGTACTTC	CASSSRQGMGETQYF
few	TRBD2	TRBV7-8	TRBJ2-5	TGTGCCAGCAGGGAGACTAGCCTATCTCCGGAGAGAGCCCAGTACTTC	CASRETSLSPERAQYF
.	.	TRBV28	TRBJ2-1	TGTGCCAGCAGTTCGGGCGGGTTTGAGCAGTTCTTC	CASSSGGFEQFF
.	.	TRBV28	TRBJ1-6	TGTGCCAGCAGTCTGCCGACAGCCTATAATTCACCCCTCCACTTT	CASSLPTAYNSPLHF